This T cell receptor beta chain was sequenced in a study of Tregs in tolerant kidney transplant recipients. Generated by immunoSEQ multiplex PCR, the TCRdb table keeps only in-frame clones and is missing some. The sample carries roughly 120,000 clones, 85% to 95% recorded once. A word on this clone: Its target is unknown.

Unstimulated Tregs (CD4+CD25+CD127-) and CD4+CD25- non-Tregs were sorted from PBMCs. The study, taken as a whole, reports: The small number of patients limits these findings pending further validation.

Source material: CD4+ T cells from blood. This TCR derives from a human donor in good health.

This chain's CDR3 is CASSQLGTPYDTQYF. The CDR3 region has the DNA TGCGCCAGCAGCCAACTCGGGACACCCTACGATACGCAGTATTTT. The rearrangement joins TRBV4-1 to TRBJ2-3; D perhaps matches TRBD1 (6 bases). CDR3 size: 15 residues. Germline V lookup: CDR1 MGHRA, CDR2 YSYEKL. Trimming cost V 2 bases and J 6 bases, with 15 bases left between them.